The 31 T cell receptor beta chains below all came from one sample that was sequenced in a study of T cell repertoires in cytomegalovirus infection. TCRdb called the reads again in MiXCR, with one record for every CDR3 protein. The sample has 200,000 to 300,000 distinct CDR3 sequences; roughly 13% are singletons. Sequenced: PBMCs. These receptors were obtained from a human donor in good health (CMV status not recorded). Some clones in this sample may be carry-over from other donors' samples.

This clonotype was seen repeatedly, ten times or more. The junction departs from the called germline gene at one end, perhaps through a read error. V and J are TRBV7-6 and TRBJ2-1, with 10 positions matching TRBD2. CDR1 and CDR2 from the germline V gene are SGHVS and FNYEAQ. The CDR3 totals 14 residues. This CDR3 is CASSLAGVLDEQFF. In nucleotides, the CDR3 is TGTGCCAGCAGCCTAGCGGGAGTCCTGGATGAGCAGTTCTTC.

The genes are TRBV20-1 and TRBJ1-1, with 8 bases that match TRBD1. The V gene's germline CDR1 is DFQATT and CDR2 SNEGSKA (reference sequence). Trimming removed 0 bases from V and 0 bases from J; junction bases left unmatched: 15. The CDR3 sequence is 19 residues long. The CDR3 DNA follows: TGCAGTGCTAGAGATCTGAGGCGGGACAGGCAGGCCATGAACACTGAAGCTTTCTTT. Translation: CSARDLRRDRQAMNTEAFF.

This clonotype was counted between two and nine times. The genes are TRBV14 and TRBJ2-1; D is tentatively TRBD1 or TRBD2 (5 bases each). Trimming left V 1 base short and J 2 bases short, with 9 bases between. CDR3 length: 15 amino acids. CDR1 and CDR2 from the germline V gene are SGHDN and FVKESK. The CDR3 spells CASSQAGTAYNEQFF. DNA of the CDR3: TGTGCCAGCAGCCAAGCCGGGACGGCCTACAATGAGCAGTTCTTC.

This clonotype showed up just a few times. The chain combines TRBV12-3 or TRBV12-4 with TRBJ1-5; D call uncertain. The CDR3 length is 17 residues. Deletions cut 5 bases from V and 2 bases from J, with 19 bases between. CDR3 amino acids: CASSPTTGTFGNQPQHF. CDR3 nucleotides: TGTGCCAGCAGTCCAACCACGGGTACCTTTGGCAATCAGCCCCAGCATTTT.

Only a few counts were recorded for this clonotype. The gene calls are TRBV28 and TRBJ2-3, with 8 bases identical to TRBD1. Germline trimming cut 6 bases from V and 6 bases from J; bases unmatched to any gene: 8. Germline loops: CDR1 MDHEN, CDR2 SYDVKM. This CDR3 spans 14 amino acids. CDR3 nucleotides: TGTGCCAGCAGGACAGGGGCGAAAGGGGATACGCAGTATTTT. It encodes CASRTGAKGDTQYF.

This clonotype was recorded many times. The V and J genes are TRBV14 and TRBJ2-3; no reliable D call. This CDR3 is 14 amino acids long. The germline V gene has CDR1 SGHDN and CDR2 FVKESK. Trimming took 4 bases from V and 4 from J, leaving 12 bases between them. The DNA of the CDR3 is TGTGCCAGCAGCCGGGTCTCTCAATCAGATACGCAGTATTTT. Its protein is CASSRVSQSDTQYF.

There are many counts of this clonotype. This chain connects TRBV7-6 to TRBJ2-5, with D unresolved. The ends were cut back, 5 bases at V and 5 bases at J, with 9 bases in the middle. The germline V gene has CDR1 SGHVS and CDR2 FNYEAQ. The CDR3 sequence is 12 residues long. CDR3 coding DNA: TGTGCCAGCAGCCTTACACTTGAGACCCAGTACTTC. This codes for CASSLTLETQYF.

The V gene is TRBV6-6, the J gene TRBJ2-7; D ambiguous. The V end was cut by 2 bases, the J end by 3 bases, with 8 bases between. Germline V gene lookup returns CDR1 MNHNY and CDR2 SVGAGI (reference sequence). CDR3 length equals 13 residues. Here the CDR3 DNA reads TGTGCCAGCAGTTACAACGGATTCTACGAGCAGTACTTC. It yields the protein CASSYNGFYEQYF.

The table lists this clonotype with many counts. DNA of the CDR3: TGTGCCAGCAGCTTACCGGTCGCGAACACCGGGGAGCTGTTTTTT. It codes for CASSLPVANTGELFF. The chain is built from TRBV7-3 and TRBJ2-2; no definite D call. The CDR3 is 15 residues long. V gave up 2 bases and J gave up 0 bases, with 7 bases separating them. The V gene's germline CDR1 is SGHTA and CDR2 FQGTGA. Full variable domain (outside the CDR3, taken from reference TRBV7-3 and TRBJ2-2): GAGVSQTPSNKVTEKGKYVELRCDPISGHTALYWYRQSLGQGPEFLIYFQGTGAADDSGLPNDRFFAVRPEGSVSTLKIQRTERGDSAVYLCASSLPVANTGELFFGEGSRLTVL.

With regard to this clonotype: A much larger clonotype is one base distant, so this may be a read error. The CDR3 does not end in the conserved phenylalanine or tryptophan, so this is likely a read error. This chain connects TRBV5-6 to TRBJ1-2, with 7 positions matching TRBD1. There are 15 residues in the CDR3. Trimming cost V 2 bases and J 2 bases; bases outside gene matches: 6. The germline V gene has CDR1 SGHDT and CDR2 YYEEEE. The DNA of the CDR3 is TGTGCCAGCAGCTTCCGGGACAGAGTGAACTATGGCTACACCTAC. Translating gives CASSFRDRVNYGYTY.

The chain couples TRBV9 to TRBJ2-1, with D perhaps assigned TRBD1 or TRBD2 (5 bases each). The germline CDR1 and CDR2 sequences are SGDLS and YYNGEE. The CDR3 sequence is 16 residues long. Between the trimmed V and J ends, which lost 2 bases and 5 bases, there was a span of 17 bases. The CDR3 region is CASSVGVYTSNNEQFF. CDR3 DNA sequence: TGTGCCAGCAGCGTGGGGGTCTACACTTCGAACAATGAGCAGTTCTTC.

The V call is TRBV10-3, the J call TRBJ1-4, with TRBD1 as a possible D gene (5 bases). CDR1 is ENHRY, CDR2 SYGVKD, per germline. CDR3 length equals 17 residues. Deletions cut 1 base from V and 9 bases from J, with 21 bases between. The CDR3 DNA sequence: TGTGCCATCAGTGAGTTCGGCAGGGCAGAGATGGAGCAAAAACTGTTTTTT. Its translation: CAISEFGRAEMEQKLFF.

The chain couples TRBV19 to TRBJ1-5; the match to TRBD1 covers 7 bases. The V gene's germline CDR1 is LNHDA and CDR2 SQIVND (reference sequence). V trimming: 6 bases; J trimming: 6 bases; junction bases outside the gene matches: 14. The CDR3 has 16 residues. The CDR3: CASRLLIQGGGQPQHF. Written as DNA, the CDR3 is TGTGCCAGTAGACTACTCATTCAGGGGGGAGGTCAGCCCCAGCATTTT. Full variable domain (outside the CDR3, taken from reference TRBV19 and TRBJ1-5): DGGITQSPKYLFRKEGQNVTLSCEQNLNHDAMYWYRQDPGQGLRLIYYSQIVNDFQKGDIAEGYSVSREKKESFPLTVTSAQKNPTAFYLCASRLLIQGGGQPQHFGDGTRLSIL.

Many counts were recorded for this clonotype. J is TRBJ1-5 and V is TRBV7-2; D is uncertain. The V end lost 4 bases, the J end lost 2 bases, and 6 bases lay between the germline ends. The CDR3 runs to 13 residues. Germline V gene sequence: CDR1 SGHTA, CDR2 FQGNSA. In DNA, the CDR3 is TGTGCCAGCAGCTATAGGCGCAATCAGCCCCAGCATTTT. Translation: CASSYRRNQPQHF.

A note on this clonotype: A read error is possible here, since a much larger clone lies one base away. V is TRBV4-1 and J is TRBJ1-6; D unclear. The CDR3 consists of 15 residues. Per the germline V gene, CDR1 is MGHRA and CDR2 is YSYEKL. Written as DNA, the CDR3 is TGCGCCAGCAGCCAAGCGGCACTAGATAATTCACCCCACCACTTT. Translation gives CASSQAALDNSPHHF.

The genes are TRBV9 and TRBJ2-1; no reliable D call. The CDR3 runs 14 residues. Germline CDR1 is SGDLS and CDR2 is YYNGEE. Trimming removed 3 bases from V and 0 bases from J, with 7 bases in between. CDR3 sequence reads: CASSDPGSYNEQFF. The CDR3 region has the DNA TGTGCCAGCAGCGACCCGGGCTCCTACAATGAGCAGTTCTTC.

This clonotype turned up a few times. V and J are TRBV7-9 and TRBJ2-7, with 8 bases matching TRBD2. CDR1 and CDR2 (germline): SEHNR, FQNEAQ (reference sequence). Trimming cost V 5 bases and J 5 bases; bases outside gene matches: 8. This CDR3 contains 14 residues. In DNA form, the CDR3 reads TGTGCCAGCAGCCCCGTGATAGCGGGGAACGAGCAGTACTTC. This gives the protein CASSPVIAGNEQYF.

This clonotype was seen a handful of times. V gene TRBV29-1 combines with J gene TRBJ1-2, with D perhaps TRBD1 (6 bases). CDR1 is SQVTM and CDR2 is ANQGSEA in the germline V gene. CDR3 length equals 11 residues. V was pared by 7 bases and J by 8 bases, with 14 bases between. CDR3 in amino acids: CSAQGQDGYTF. The CDR3 region has the DNA TGCAGCGCACAGGGTCAGGACGGCTACACCTTC.

This clonotype was seen repeatedly, ten times or more. CDR3 in amino acids: CASSPKTEQYF. CDR3 nucleotides: TGTGCCAGCAGCCCCAAGACCGAGCAGTACTTC. The rearrangement uses TRBV12-3 or TRBV12-4 and TRBJ2-7; D is ambiguous. The CDR3 covers 11 residues. V was pared by 6 bases and J by 6 bases, with 9 bases between.

This chain links TRBV20-1 with TRBJ1-4, with TRBD1 matching 7 bases. J gave up 0 bases and V 6 bases, and 1 base lay outside the gene matches. The CDR3 runs to 13 residues. Germline-derived CDR1 and CDR2 are DFQATT and SNEGSKA (reference sequence). CDR3 in DNA: TGCAGTGCCGGGACAGCAACTAATGAAAAACTGTTTTTT. Its translation: CSAGTATNEKLFF.

This clonotype was detected ten times or more. V and J are TRBV11-2 and TRBJ2-3; maybe TRBD2 (5 bases). The ends were cut back, 5 bases at V and 6 bases at J, with 15 bases in the middle. There are 14 residues in the CDR3. Germline-derived CDR1 and CDR2 are SGHAT and FQNNGV. CDR3 nucleotide sequence: TGTGCCAGCAGCCCGGGGTCAGGAGGTGATACGCAGTATTTT. This gives the protein CASSPGSGGDTQYF.

The CDR3 DNA is TGTGCCAGCAGCTCCGGACTCCAGCCCTACGAGCAGTACTTC. This codes for CASSSGLQPYEQYF. The V and J genes are TRBV11-3 and TRBJ2-7; D perhaps matches TRBD2 (5 bases). Trimming left V 4 bases short and J 2 bases short, with 12 bases between. This CDR3 region has 14 residues. The germline V gene has CDR1 SGHNT and CDR2 YENEEA.

This clonotype was recorded many times. This chain links TRBV2 with TRBJ1-6; the D gene is possibly TRBD1 (5 bases). Germline values: CDR1 SNHLY, CDR2 FYNNEI. The ends were cut back, 4 bases at V and 6 bases at J, with 13 bases in the middle. The CDR3 spans 15 residues. The CDR3, as DNA: TGTGCCAGCAGTGGGGGACTCTGGGGTAATTCACCCCTCCACTTT. Translated, it gives CASSGGLWGNSPLHF.

This clonotype was observed many times. The chain recombines TRBV7-6 with TRBJ2-7, with D unresolved. Trimming removed 2 bases at V and 2 bases at J, with 10 bases between. There are 14 residues in the CDR3. Germline V gene data show CDR1 as SGHVS and CDR2 as FNYEAQ. DNA of the CDR3: TGTGCCAGCAGCTTATCCAGTTCAGCCTACGAGCAGTACTTC. It encodes CASSLSSSAYEQYF. The full variable domain, its missing parts supplied by reference TRBV7-6 and TRBJ2-7, is GAGVSQSPRYKVTKRGQDVALRCDPISGHVSLYWYRQALGQGPEFLTYFNYEAQQDKSGLPNDRFSAERPEGSISTLTIQRTEQRDSAMYRCASSLSSSAYEQYFGPGTRLTVT.

This chain links TRBV5-1 with TRBJ1-5, with D possibly being TRBD1 (5 bases). The germline V gene encodes CDR1 SGHRS and CDR2 YFSETQ. The CDR3 is 14 residues long. V lost 5 bases to trimming and J lost 2 bases, with 11 bases between them. The DNA for the CDR3 is TGCGCCAGCAGTAGGGGTAGCGGCAATCAGCCCCAGCATTTT. Amino acids: CASSRGSGNQPQHF.

This clonotype was recorded many times. This sequence joins TRBV12-3 or TRBV12-4 and TRBJ2-5; D gene unclear. This CDR3 is built from 13 residues. The V and J ends lost 5 bases and 0 bases respectively, with 7 bases between them. This CDR3 reads CASSKIHQETQYF. The DNA for the CDR3 is TGTGCCAGCAGTAAGATCCACCAAGAGACCCAGTACTTC.

This clonotype was detected a few times. This chain joins TRBV19 and TRBJ1-5; TRBD1 matches 10 bases. The V gene end was trimmed by 7 bases and the J gene end by 6 bases; junction bases not matched to a gene: 6. The length of the CDR3 is 14 residues. Germline loops: CDR1 LNHDA, CDR2 SQIVND (reference sequence). CDR3 sequence reads: CASKSGQGRQPQHF. In nucleotides, the CDR3 is TGTGCCAGTAAGTCGGGACAGGGGCGTCAGCCCCAGCATTTT.

In this sample, this clonotype turned up a few times. The V and J genes are TRBV5-5 and TRBJ2-5; D might be TRBD1 or TRBD2, each matching 5 bases. From germline, CDR1 is SGHKS and CDR2 YYEKEE (reference sequence). Between the trimmed V and J ends, which lost 2 bases and 2 bases, there was a span of 13 bases. CDR3 length: 15 residues. The CDR3 DNA reads as TGTGCCAGCAGCTTTGGACGGGGCAGGCAAGAGACCCAGTACTTC. This sequence encodes CASSFGRGRQETQYF.

Many counts were recorded for this clonotype. The V gene is TRBV9, the J gene TRBJ2-1; possible D gene TRBD2, 6 bases. From germline, CDR1 is SGDLS and CDR2 YYNGEE. V lost 3 bases, J lost 12 bases, and 19 bases lay in between. CDR3 length equals 14 residues. CDR3 sequence: CASSAGDAGTGQFF. Written as DNA, the CDR3 is TGTGCCAGCAGCGCGGGCGATGCGGGGACGGGGCAGTTCTTC.

The chain carries TRBV15 and TRBJ1-4; the D is unclear. Germline CDR1 reads LNHNV; CDR2 reads YYDKDF (reference sequence). The CDR3 extends over 15 amino acids. V was trimmed by 10 bases and J by 0 bases, leaving 15 bases between them. The CDR3 coding sequence is TGTGCCAGCCTTCCTGACCCGGCAACTAATGAAAAACTGTTTTTT. This sequence encodes CASLPDPATNEKLFF.

This sequence joins TRBV3-1 and TRBJ2-1, with D unresolved. This CDR3 spans 13 amino acids. Germline V lookup: CDR1 LGHDT, CDR2 YNNKEL (reference sequence). The ends were cut back, 1 base at V and 6 bases at J, with 7 bases in the middle. DNA for the CDR3: TGTGCCAGCAGCCAAGGAACAGTCAATGAGCAGTTCTTC. It translates to CASSQGTVNEQFF.